Here is one T cell receptor (beta chain) with its context. This clone was observed a single time. It lacks a known antigen. There are no base qualities to consult, and no much larger clone falls within one base. Other DNA variants within this sample encode the same CDR3. CD8 naive samples were obtained by positive selection for CCR7 among CD45RO-negative cells, yielding a CD45RA+CCR7+ population from which TemRA cells were excluded. Healthy HIV-negative adults with no recently reported acute infections or vaccinations were included as donors. Every donor was a Caucasian adult living in Nashville, Tennessee, USA. Blood was obtained by leukapheresis, after which PBMCs were separated by Ficoll-Histopaque density gradient centrifugation and cryopreserved in liquid nitrogen vapor phase. Analytical flow cytometry was used to check the purity and quantity of every magnetically sorted T cell population. From each sorted fraction, genomic DNA was isolated and quantified by UV absorbance on a Nanodrop 2000c.

The CDR1 and CDR2 encoded by the germline V gene (reference sequence) are MNHEY and SMNVEV. The CDR3 contains 13 residues, cysteine and phenylalanine counted. This entry keeps only the CDR3 DNA: 39 bases, framed from base 1. The junction shows trimming of 6 bases on V and 1 base on J, plus 9 bases between the germline ends. The data belong to a study of shared clonotypes between healthy human individuals (TCRdb year 2020). In the study overall: Three men and a couple of women, aged 18 to 49 years, made up the cohort. For each donor, CD4 naive and CD4 memory were each given three plates, CD8 naive was given two plates, and CD8 memory was given one plate. Blood TCR repertoires of roughly 5 healthy adults were deeply sequenced to estimate repertoire size and the extent of clonotype sharing between individuals. To increase sequencing depth and limit assay-specific biases, different laboratories used diverse techniques to prepare libraries and sequence TCR repertoires. Leukapheresis yielded between about 0.85 and 10 billion PBMCs per donor. Study-wide conclusions, independent of this receptor: The genetic and exposure-history diversity represented was limited by the small number of donors. Compared with non-shared clonotypes, clonotypes shared by all four sorted-subset donors had higher generation probabilities. Estimated clonotype richness was generally larger for naive than for memory subsets. Based on pairwise subsampling, the degree of clonotype sharing among donors was expected to be affected by sequencing depth. Even with the large sequencing depth, rarefaction of the sorted-subset datasets indicated that sequencing was incomplete. When a handful of donors were compared, the shared fraction of clonotypes was about 5% for naive CD4, 3.5% to 4% for naive CD8, 2.3% for memory CD4, and around 0.37% for memory CD8. Only blood was sampled, and tissue TCR repertoires likely differ from those in blood.

Using the deep immunoSEQ assay, multiplex PCR amplified TCR CDR3 regions from genomic DNA. For each cell subset, the extracted genomic DNA was distributed evenly across all wells of several immunoSEQ 96-well plates, and each plate served as one replicate. For sorted subsets, roughly 200 ng of genomic DNA, equivalent to 25,000 to 30,000 T cell genomes, went into each replicate PCR. The purified libraries were quantified using a Qubit 3.0 fluorometer, sized with a Bioanalyzer 2100, and then quantified again using the KAPA Library Quantification kit. Every immunoSEQ 96-well plate was sequenced on a separate single-read 150-cycle Illumina NextSeq 550 flow cell. The published analysis was carried out like this. Because the immunoSEQ output included only junctional sequences and no quality scores, the filtering could not be the same as the filtering used for full-length reads. To assign V/J genes and CDR3, sequences were annotated against IMGT germline references using PyIR, a Python wrapper for IgBLAST v1.9. Reads were filtered out if the reads had weak V/J assignments (E-value above 1e-6), no CDR3, stop codons, out-of-frame junctions, or ambiguous translated residues. V3J clonotypes were defined as sequences sharing an identical inferred V gene, J gene, and CDR3 amino acid sequence. Percentage overlap between repertoires was computed as shared unique clonotypes divided by the size of the smaller repertoire. Richness of each repertoire was evaluated using RTK rarefaction, the Chao1 estimator, and Recon v2.1 estimates of unobserved clonotypes. For all TCRbeta clonotypes obtained by the gDNA method from a few donors, generation probabilities were computed with OLGA. Here the immuneACCESS table is served through TCRdb, limited to in-frame sequences with V and J called. Missing clones are a known gap in these copies; in checked studies unresolved V genes cover under half, and the rest lacks a known reason. V, J and clone size reflect that table, while D and trimming were determined from the DNA. This sample holds some 2 million clones; approximately 95% were observed only once. The top ten clones comprise more than 0.9% of the sample.

Sequencing input: naive CD8+ T cells sorted from blood. Interpreted using the paper, the cell subset or site label stands for: CD45RA+CCR7+. Recombination joined TRBV27 with TRBJ1-1, with the D segment identity uncertain. The sequence was collected from a man between 18 and 35 years old in good health. The CDR3 corresponds to CASSGGGNTEAFF. DNA sequence: TGTGCCAGCAGCGGTGGTGGGAACACTGAAGCTTTCTTT.